This T cell receptor beta chain comes out of a study of T cell repertoires in cytomegalovirus infection. Across the whole study: HLA-B-restricted CMV epitopes that are well studied were used alongside recently identified HLA-C-restricted ones. Through public TCR beta signatures, both CMV infection and matching HLA type were indicated. Findings of the study overall: The study found HLA-C-restricted CMV-specific TCR beta clonotypes dominating the ex vivo response. Of the TCR beta families, the public ones yielded a cumulative frequency that identified carriers of CMV plus the relevant HLA.

TCRdb re-called the reads through MiXCR, storing one row per CDR3 protein. The sample comprises approximately 990,000 distinct CDR3 sequences, roughly 30% of which are singletons, and around 15% rests with the top ten. Looked up from germline, CDR1 is KGHSH and CDR2 is LQKENI. V was clipped by 2 bases and J by 5 bases, with 17 bases between them. The CDR3 consists of 16 residues. This clonotype has a handful of counts. Antigen unknown. The rearrangement joins TRBV18 to TRBJ2-3; D not resolved. The material was cultured CD8+ T cells from PBMCs, obtained from culture after CMV antigen stimulation. This clonotype was obtained from a human donor in good health (CMV status not recorded). Some clones in this sample may be carry-over from other donors' samples. CDR3 coding DNA: TGTGCCAGCTCACCAAAAGGGCCTTATTCTAGAGATACGCAGTATTTT. Its protein is CASSPKGPYSRDTQYF.